The clone carrying this T cell receptor beta chain was counted only a few times. Its specificity is not known. This specimen comes from a study of human T cells and chemical hapten exposure. Study-level information: Chiefly female patients presented with alopecia areata, totalis or universalis. Study results and limitations: Patch test score showed a positive correlation with PT1 expanded TCR counts.

The V end was cut by 1 base, the J end by 8 bases, with 10 bases between. The germline gives CDR1 SGHKS, CDR2 YYEKEE (reference sequence). The CDR3 is made up of 13 amino acids. The time point here: patch test 1, 2 weeks after DPC sensitization. Treatment indicated: therapeutic diphenylcyclopropenone sensitization with weekly scalp DPC. Alopecia patients deemed DPC-suitable, aged 18 to 70, excluding pregnancy. TCRdb analysed the RACE reads with MiXCR anew, one entry per CDR3 protein. The data contain more than 65,000 distinct CDR3 sequences, approximately 10% of them singletons. The chain uses TRBV5-5 and TRBJ1-5; D is unclear. The sample was whole blood, taken in connection with sensitization to the hapten diphenylcyclopropenone (DPC). This receptor was taken from a woman aged 45 to 65 with alopecia areata. Some clones in this sample may be carry-over from other donors' samples. The CDR3 loop is CASSLMGPKPQHF. The CDR3 DNA reads as TGTGCCAGCAGCTTGATGGGCCCAAAGCCCCAGCATTTT.